This T cell receptor beta chain was recorded in a study of breast tumors, draining lymph nodes, adjacent tissues (dated by TCRdb to about 2016). At the level of the whole study: The study compared TCR beta repertoires across tumor, adjacent nontumor tissue and axillary lymph nodes from breast cancer patients. The study was designed to assess the relationships and possible T-cell exchange between tumor, surrounding tissue and draining lymph node repertoires in human breast cancer. The paper's findings and limits, for the study overall: Tumor T-cell repertoires showed less diversity than lymph node repertoires and more diversity than nontumor tissue repertoires, and tumor T-cell repertoires showed preferential V and J gene usage. The conclusion that tumor T cells originate in lymph nodes was framed as consistent with a hypothesis rather than directly demonstrated. The data were judged consistent with most tumor T cells deriving from the lymph node and then expanding within tumor tissue. The similarity between tumor and nontumor tissue repertoires was significantly greater in luminal-like breast cancer than in basal-like breast cancer.

Sequencing was performed on an Illumina HiSeq 2000. TCR beta chain libraries were generated through multiplex PCR amplification. High-throughput sequencing was used to analyze the amplified TCR beta chain products. Clones were called with MiXCR by TCRdb after fastp trimmed the public reads at Q25, and only in-frame beta chains were retained. Each record represents a unique CDR3 protein, reported with the most common genes and DNA among its rows. Here the sample has 130,000 or so distinct CDR3 sequences; about a fifth occur a single time. Roughly 2.7% of the sample rests with the top ten. Lymph node samples were obtained from the axillary draining lymph nodes of breast cancer patients. The germline V gene (reference sequence) gives CDR1 as DFQATT and CDR2 as SNEGSKA. Inclusive of the bounding cysteine and phenylalanine, the CDR3 is 14 residues long. Only the CDR3 region is kept as DNA, spanning 42 bases read in frame from base 1. V sheds 4 bases and J sheds 2 bases, leaving 13 bases between their ends.

This clonotype occurred many times. The target of this receptor is not known. Base qualities are not provided; no much larger clone lies one nucleotide away. What was sequenced was axillary lymph node tissue. The receptor chain draws on TRBV20-1 and TRBJ2-3; no D segment can be confidently identified. The origin of this receptor is a female donor with breast cancer. Some clones in this sample may be carry-over from other donors' samples. CDR3 sequence: CSATPTVTTDTQYF. The DNA is as follows: TGCAGTGCTACACCGACCGTCACCACAGATACGCAGTATTTT.